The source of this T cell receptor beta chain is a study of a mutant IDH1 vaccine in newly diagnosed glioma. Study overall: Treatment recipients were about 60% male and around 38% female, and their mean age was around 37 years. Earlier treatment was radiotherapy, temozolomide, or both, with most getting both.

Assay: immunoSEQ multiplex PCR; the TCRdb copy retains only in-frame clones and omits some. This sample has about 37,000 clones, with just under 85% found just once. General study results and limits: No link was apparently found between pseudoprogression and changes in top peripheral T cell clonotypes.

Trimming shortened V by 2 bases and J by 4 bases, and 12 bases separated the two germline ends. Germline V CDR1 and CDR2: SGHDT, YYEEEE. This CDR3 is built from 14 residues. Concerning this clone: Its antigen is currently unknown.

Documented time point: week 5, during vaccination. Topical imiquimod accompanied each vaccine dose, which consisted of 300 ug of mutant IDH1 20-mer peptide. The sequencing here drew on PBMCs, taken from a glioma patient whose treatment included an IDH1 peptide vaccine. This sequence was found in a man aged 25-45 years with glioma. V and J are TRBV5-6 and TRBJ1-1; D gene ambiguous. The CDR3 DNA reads TGTGCCAGCAGCTTCGGAGTAGAAGGCACTGAAGCTTTCTTT. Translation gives CASSFGVEGTEAFF.